The clone carrying this T cell receptor (beta chain) was seen only a few times. The target antigen is unknown. This sample stems from a study of cytomegalovirus exposure and HLA in healthy donors. Study-level information: Most donors, roughly 82% of a few hundred genotyped, fell in the Caucasian-associated ancestry cluster.

The study's findings and limits: HLA alleles were associated with 16,000 or so TCR beta sequences in a later analysis at 0.05 false discovery rate. Most CMV-associated TCR beta chains appeared HLA-restricted in a later analysis.

PCR was performed using 60 Vbeta and 13 Jbeta primers. Study processing details: In a later analysis, of roughly 83 million unique beta chains, around 11 million appeared in at least two donors. Clones were read by immunoSEQ multiplex PCR, and TCRdb kept only the in-frame ones, dropping some. The V and J calls and clone size were taken over from that table, and D and trimming were inferred from the DNA. This table holds some 140,000 clones, around 75% found once. The CDR3 length is 15 residues. J was trimmed by 4 bases and V by 6 bases; bases with no gene match: 9. The V gene's germline CDR1 is SGHDT and CDR2 YYEEEE.

The chain recombines TRBV5-6 with TRBJ1-1, with TRBD1 identical over 10 bases. Sequenced sample: PBMCs. This TCR came from a man aged 30 to 45 in good health and CMV-seronegative. The chain's CDR3 is CASTRDRGRGTEAFF. The CDR3 DNA follows: TGTGCCAGCACCCGGGACAGGGGAAGAGGCACTGAAGCTTTCTTT. The complete variable domain, with remaining parts taken from reference TRBV5-6 and TRBJ1-1, reads DAGVTQSPTHLIKTRGQQVTLRCSPKSGHDTVSWYQQALGQGPQFIFQYYEEEERQRGNFPDRFSGHQFPNYSSELNVNALLLGDSALYLCASTRDRGRGTEAFFGQGTRLTVV.